The clone carrying this TCR beta chain appeared many times. V was pared by 3 bases and J by 0 bases, with 8 bases of the junction left unmatched. The CDR3 is made up of 16 amino acids. Germline values: CDR1 SGHTA, CDR2 FQGNSA. Unique molecular identifiers featured in how the TCRbeta library was prepared. TCRdb reanalysed the PCR reads using MiXCR and keeps one entry per CDR3 protein. The sample yields 230,000 or so distinct CDR3 sequences, 9.5% to 15% seen once. This sample was included in a study of T-cell reconstitution after alpha-beta-depleted transplantation in children. This clonotype originated in a human donor who donated a stem cell graft to a child with acute lymphoblastic leukemia. The rearrangement joins TRBV7-2 to TRBJ2-7; 7 bases map to TRBD1. This specimen consisted of PBMCs from the stem cell graft donor, obtained from the stem cell graft. CDR3 in amino acids: CASSFDRARLSYEQYF. The CDR3 bases are TGTGCCAGCAGCTTCGACAGGGCACGTCTCTCCTACGAGCAGTACTTC.